The entry below describes one T cell receptor beta chain. The data stem from a study of blood T cell repertoires in COVID-19. Clones were sequenced by immunoSEQ multiplex PCR, and TCRdb holds only the in-frame ones, with some missing. Of approximately 160,000 clones in the sample, about 83% are singletons; the top ten hold under 15%. Germline assignment: CDR1 SGHAT and CDR2 FQNNGV. The V end was cut by 0 bases, the J end by 5 bases, with 17 bases between. The CDR3 is made up of 16 amino acids. The material sequenced was peripheral blood. The sequence was obtained from a man between 65 and 85 years old who had recovered from COVID-19. The V gene is TRBV11-2, the J gene TRBJ2-7; TRBD2 is a possible D gene (6 bases). CDR3 in amino acids: CASSLDLEGGKDEQYF. The CDR3 DNA reads TGTGCCAGCAGCTTAGATCTGGAGGGAGGAAAGGACGAGCAGTACTTC.